This TCR beta chain was sequenced in a study of graft-versus-host responses after intestinal transplantation. Looking at the study overall: Recipients were given multivisceral, liver-intestinal, or isolated intestinal transplants. Following induction with anti-thymocyte globulin, all recipients were given tacrolimus and steroids for two to three years. Findings and limits, study-wide: Early post-transplant HvG declines showed an association with peak circulating GvH clone levels. Patients who carried graft-donor T cell macrochimerism also had high graft-versus-host to host-versus-graft clonal ratios in their allografts.

Concerning this clone: What it binds is not known.

With 6 bases removed from V and 5 bases from J, the gap between germline ends came to 13 bases. This CDR3 spans 13 amino acids. Per germline, CDR1 MNHEY and CDR2 SMNVEV (reference sequence). Clones were read by immunoSEQ multiplex PCR, and TCRdb kept only the in-frame ones, dropping some. The sample has approximately 79,000 clones, 82% seen once. This chain joins TRBV27 and TRBJ2-5; D might be TRBD2 (5 bases). Sequenced here: unstimulated CD4+ T cells sorted from spleen or lymph node cells, sampled before intestinal transplant. The TCR originated in a human donor who received an intestinal transplant. In DNA form, the CDR3 reads TGTGCCAGCAGCGAGGGTGGGGTCGAGACCCAGTACTTC. Translating it yields CASSEGGVETQYF.